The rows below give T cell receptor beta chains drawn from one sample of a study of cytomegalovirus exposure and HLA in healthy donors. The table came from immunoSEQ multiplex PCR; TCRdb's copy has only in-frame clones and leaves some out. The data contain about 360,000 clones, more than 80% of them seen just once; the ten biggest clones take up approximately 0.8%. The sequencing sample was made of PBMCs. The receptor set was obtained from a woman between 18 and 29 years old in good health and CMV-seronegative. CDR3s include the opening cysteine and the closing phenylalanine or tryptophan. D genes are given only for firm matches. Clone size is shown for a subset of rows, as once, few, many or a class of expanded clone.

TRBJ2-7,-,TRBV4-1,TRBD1,TGCGCCAGCAGCCAAGAGCCGGGACAGGGGTTTAGGCAGTACTTC,CASSQEPGQGFRQYF
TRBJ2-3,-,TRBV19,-,TGTGCCAGTAGTGTTACAGTAGGTAGCACAGATACGCAGTATTTT,CASSVTVGSTDTQYF
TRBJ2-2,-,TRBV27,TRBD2,TGTGCCAGCAGTTTGGGGTTCGGGACTAGCCTCGCCGGGGAGCTGTTTTTT,CASSLGFGTSLAGELFF
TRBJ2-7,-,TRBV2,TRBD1,TGTGCCAGCAGTCTCGGCTCCAACCTCGGGACAGGGTTCTACGAGCAGTACTTC,CASSLGSNLGTGFYEQYF
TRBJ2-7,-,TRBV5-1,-,TGCGCCAGCAGCTTGGCCGGGGGAAAGGACGAGCAGTACTTC,CASSLAGGKDEQYF
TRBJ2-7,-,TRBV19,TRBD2,TGTGCCAGTAGTTTCACTAGCGGGAGTTACGAGCAGTACTTC,CASSFTSGSYEQYF
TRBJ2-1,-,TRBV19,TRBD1,TGTGCCAGTAATGTATTAGGGGGCGCACCCAATGAGCAGTTCTTC,CASNVLGGAPNEQFF
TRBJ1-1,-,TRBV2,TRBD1,TGTGCCAGCAGACGGGACAGTAAAGCTTTCTTT,CASRRDSKAFF
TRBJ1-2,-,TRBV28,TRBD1,TGTGCCAGCAGTTCCAACACCGCGGGACAGAGATACTATGGCTACACCTTC,CASSSNTAGQRYYGYTF
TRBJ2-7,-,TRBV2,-,TGTGCCAGCGAACCCAGACAACTGAACTACGAGCAGTACTTC,CASEPRQLNYEQYF
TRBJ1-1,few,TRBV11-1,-,TGTGCCACCCAACGAACCGACAGTCTCGGAAACACTGAAGCTTTCTTT,CATQRTDSLGNTEAFF
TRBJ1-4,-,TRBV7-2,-,TGTGCCAGCAGCTCTGGACAGAATGAAAAACTGTTTTTT,CASSSGQNEKLFF
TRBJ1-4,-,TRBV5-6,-,TGTGCCAGCAGCTTGAACAGGGTTGATGAAAAACTGTTTTTT,CASSLNRVDEKLFF
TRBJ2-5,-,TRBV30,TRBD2,TGTGCCTGGAGTGTTGATTTTTCCCAGCGGGAGTCAGAGACCCAGTACTTC,CAWSVDFSQRESETQYF
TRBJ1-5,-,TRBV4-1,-,TGCGCCAGCAGCCAAGGTGATGGCCAGCAGCCCCAGCATTTT,CASSQGDGQQPQHF
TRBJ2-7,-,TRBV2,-,TGTGCCAGCAGGAAGGACGGGATCTACGAGCAGTACTTC,CASRKDGIYEQYF
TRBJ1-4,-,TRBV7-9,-,TGTGCCAGCAGCCCCTGGAGTGAAAAACTGTTTTTT,CASSPWSEKLFF
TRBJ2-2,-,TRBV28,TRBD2,TGTGCCAGCATTCGAGCGGGAGGGCTCACCGGGGAGCTGTTTTTT,CASIRAGGLTGELFF
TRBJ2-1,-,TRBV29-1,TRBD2,TGCAGCGCAGGACTAGCGGGAGAACGTGAGCAGTTCTTC,CSAGLAGEREQFF
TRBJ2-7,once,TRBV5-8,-,TGTGCCAGCCGCGCGGTGGGCAGGGCCTACGAGCAGTACTTC,CASRAVGRAYEQYF
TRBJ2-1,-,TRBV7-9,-,TGTGCCAGCAGCTTAGCACTAACCAATGAGCAGTTCTTC,CASSLALTNEQFF
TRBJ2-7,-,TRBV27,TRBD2,TGTGCCAGCGCAAGGTACGGGGGGGCGTCGTCCGAGCAGTACTTC,CASARYGGASSEQYF
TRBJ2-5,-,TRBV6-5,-,TGTGCCAGCCAAACCCTTACTAGGGAAGAGACCCAGTACTTC,CASQTLTREETQYF
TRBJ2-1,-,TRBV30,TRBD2,TGTGCCTGGGGGAGCGGGGGGCGGCGGGAGCAGTTCTTC,CAWGSGGRREQFF
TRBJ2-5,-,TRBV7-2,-,TGTGCCAGCAGCTTAGGGCATCAGTTGAGGGAGACCCAGTACTTC,CASSLGHQLRETQYF
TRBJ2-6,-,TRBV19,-,TGTGCCAGTAGTATAGTGGGGAGCTCTGGGGCCAACGTCCTGACTTTC,CASSIVGSSGANVLTF
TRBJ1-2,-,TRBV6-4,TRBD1,TGTGCCAGCAGTCCGGGACAGGGGGCTGGCTACACCTTC,CASSPGQGAGYTF
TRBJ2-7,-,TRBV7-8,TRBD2,TGTGCCAGCAGCTTAGTAAGCGGGGGCGTCGCCTACGAGCAGTACTTC,CASSLVSGGVAYEQYF
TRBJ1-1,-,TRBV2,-,TGTGCCAGCAGAGGGGGACGTTTAAACACTGAAGCTTTCTTT,CASRGGRLNTEAFF
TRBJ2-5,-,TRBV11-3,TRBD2,TGTGCCAGCAGCTTAAGGCGGGAGCGGGGGCCCCAAGAGACCCAGTACTTC,CASSLRRERGPQETQYF
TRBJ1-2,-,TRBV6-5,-,TGTGCCAGCAGTTATGGACTCCGGGGGTATGGCTACACCTTC,CASSYGLRGYGYTF
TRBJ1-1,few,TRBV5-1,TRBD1,TGCGCCAGCTCGCGTGGGGGACAGTCGAGCACTGAAGCTTTCTTT,CASSRGGQSSTEAFF
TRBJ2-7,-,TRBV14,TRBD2,TGTGCCAGCAGCCAAGATTGGGGACTAGCGGGAGAGTACGAGCAGTACTTC,CASSQDWGLAGEYEQYF
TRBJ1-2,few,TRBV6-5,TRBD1,TGTGCCAGCAGAAACGGACAGGGAGTCTATGGCTACACCTTC,CASRNGQGVYGYTF
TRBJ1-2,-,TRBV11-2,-,TGTGCCAGCAGCCTCCTCGCCGGGAATGGCTACACCTTC,CASSLLAGNGYTF
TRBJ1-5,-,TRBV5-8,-,TGTGCCAGCAGCCGACAACAGGGCACTGCCCTCCCCCAGCATTTT,CASSRQQGTALPQHF
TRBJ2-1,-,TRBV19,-,TGTGCCAGTAGTATCCAGGGGAGCTCCTACAATGAGCAGTTCTTC,CASSIQGSSYNEQFF
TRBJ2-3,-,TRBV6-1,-,TGTGCCAGCAGTGAATCTCTCCGGAGCACAGATACGCAGTATTTT,CASSESLRSTDTQYF
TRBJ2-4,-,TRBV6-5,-,TGTGCCAGCAGTGGGGGGATTAGGGGGCGGCAGTACTTC,CASSGGIRGRQYF
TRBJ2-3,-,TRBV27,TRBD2,TGTGCCAGCACCCCGGGGGGACTAAGCACAGATACGCAGTATTTT,CASTPGGLSTDTQYF
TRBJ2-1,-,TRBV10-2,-,TGCGCCAGCAGTGAGTCTCTAGGCAATGAGCAGTTCTTC,CASSESLGNEQFF
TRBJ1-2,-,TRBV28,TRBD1,TGTGCCAGCAGTTCACTACTTAACCGGGACAGAGGAAGAGCTAACTATGGCTACACCTTC,CASSSLLNRDRGRANYGYTF
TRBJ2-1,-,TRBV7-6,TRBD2,TGTGCCAGCAGCAAGCGGGAGGGCCTATACAATGAGCAGTTCTTC,CASSKREGLYNEQFF
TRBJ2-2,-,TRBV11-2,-,TGTGCCAGCAGCTTATTCCGGACAGACGTTTCCACCGGGGAGCTGTTTTTT,CASSLFRTDVSTGELFF
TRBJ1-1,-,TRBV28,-,TGTGCCAGCAGTTCACACAGGGTTACCACTGAAGCTTTCTTT,CASSSHRVTTEAFF
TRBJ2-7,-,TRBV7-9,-,TGTGCCAGCAGCTTTACAGGGAGCTCCTACGAGCAGTACTTC,CASSFTGSSYEQYF
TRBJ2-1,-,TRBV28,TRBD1,TGTGCCAGCAGTTTTAGGGACAGCGCCTACAATGAGCAGTTCTTC,CASSFRDSAYNEQFF
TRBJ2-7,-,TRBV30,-,TGTGCCTGGAGCGGAGGGGCTTTGTCCTACGAGCAGTACTTC,CAWSGGALSYEQYF
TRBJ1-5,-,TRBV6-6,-,TGTGCCAGCAGTTACTACGGGGATACTAGCAATCAGCCCCAGCATTTT,CASSYYGDTSNQPQHF
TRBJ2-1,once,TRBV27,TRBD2,TGTGCCAGCACACACTTGGGCGGGGGGGGCGGGAATGAGCAGTTCTTC,CASTHLGGGGGNEQFF
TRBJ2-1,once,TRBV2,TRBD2,TGTGCCAGCGACGACGGGGGGTCTCGGAATGAGCAGTTCTTC,CASDDGGSRNEQFF
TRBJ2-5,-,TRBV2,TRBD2,TGTGCCAGCACCGAGACGACTAGCGGGAGCGGAGAGACCCAGTACTTC,CASTETTSGSGETQYF
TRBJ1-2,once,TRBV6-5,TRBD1,TGTGCCAGCAGTTACTCGAACAGGGGGAATGGCTACACCTTC,CASSYSNRGNGYTF
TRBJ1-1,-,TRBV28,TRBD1,TGTGCCAGCAGCCGGACAGGGGGCGCGGAGGACACTGAAGCTTTCTTT,CASSRTGGAEDTEAFF
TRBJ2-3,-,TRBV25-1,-,TGTGCCAGCAGCGGAGGGTACACAGATACGCAGTATTTT,CASSGGYTDTQYF
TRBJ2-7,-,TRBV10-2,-,TGCGCCAGCAGCCCGAGCTCCTACGAGCAGTACTTC,CASSPSSYEQYF
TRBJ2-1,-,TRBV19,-,TGTGCCAGTAGTAAGTGGCAGGGGGGACCCTACAATGAGCAGTTCTTC,CASSKWQGGPYNEQFF
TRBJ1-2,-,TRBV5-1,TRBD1,TGCGCCAGCAGCTTGGCCCTTGGACAGGACTCTGGCTACACCTTC,CASSLALGQDSGYTF
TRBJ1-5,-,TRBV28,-,TGTGCCAGCACCTTGGAGGAGCCCAATCAGCCCCAGCATTTT,CASTLEEPNQPQHF